Given below is one TCR beta chain in context. What it binds is not known. This sample is drawn from a study of beta chain features in type 1 diabetes. Study-wide results and limits: PCR could preferentially amplify shorter templates, alike in patients and controls.

Germline assignment: CDR1 SEHNR and CDR2 FQNEAQ (reference sequence). The CDR3 totals 15 residues. J lost 1 base, V lost 2 bases, and 3 bases had no gene match. The whole isolated RNA underwent reverse transcription, so sequencing captured expressed TCRB transcripts. Some 3.8 million reads, on average, came from each naive, central memory and regulatory T cell sample. Profiling relied on immunoSEQ multiplex PCR, and the TCRdb table lists in-frame clones only, not all of them. The sample consists of fewer than 900,000 clones, roughly 16% of them appearing once. The gene calls are TRBV7-9 and TRBJ2-3; 7 positions agree with TRBD2. The sample consisted of naive CD4+ T cells from blood. The clonotype was recovered from a woman aged 18-30 years in good health. CDR3 residues: CASSLLRERTDTQYF. In nucleotides, the CDR3 is TGTGCCAGCAGCTTACTGCGGGAGCGCACAGATACGCAGTATTTT.